Each of the 15 T cell receptor beta chains below was sequenced from the same sample in a study of shared clonotypes between healthy human individuals. Here immunoSEQ multiplex PCR was the method, and the copy in TCRdb shows in-frame clones only, minus some. The table lists approximately 740,000 clones, 85% to 95% of them singletons. The naive CD8 subset, CD45RO-negative cells positively selected for CCR7, excluded terminally differentiated effector memory CD45RA+ cells. Specimen: naive CD8+ T cells sorted from blood. The receptors stem from a man younger than 45 in good health.

The chain joins TRBV28 to TRBJ2-3, with 9 bases that match TRBD1. This CDR3 contains 14 residues. Germline V lookup: CDR1 MDHEN, CDR2 SYDVKM. Unmatched junction bases numbered 7, after V lost 7 bases and J lost 5 bases. CDR3 in DNA: TGTGCCAGCAATCCAGACAGGGGGGGAGATACGCAGTATTTT. This translates into CASNPDRGGDTQYF.

The chain joins TRBV19 to TRBJ2-1, with 16 nucleotides matching TRBD2. CDR1 LNHDA and CDR2 SQIVND come from the germline V gene (reference sequence). The CDR3 is made up of 14 amino acids. Trimming at V came to 10 bases and at J to 8 bases, leaving 5 bases not matched to a gene. The CDR3 nucleotides are TGTGCCACGGGACTAGCGGGAGGGCCCTATGAGCAGTTCTTC. Translated: CATGLAGGPYEQFF.

The chain has TRBV15 and TRBJ1-5, with D possibly being TRBD1 (5 bases). From germline, CDR1 is LNHNV and CDR2 YYDKDF (reference sequence). This CDR3 spans 13 amino acids. Trimming took 4 bases from V and 5 from J, leaving 9 bases between them. The CDR3 is CATSISRDQPQHF. Written as DNA, the CDR3 is TGTGCCACCAGCATAAGCAGGGATCAGCCCCAGCATTTT.

This clone was observed once. The chain employs TRBV27 and TRBJ1-4, with unresolved D. There are 16 residues in the CDR3. CDR1 and CDR2 (germline): MNHEY, SMNVEV (reference sequence). Trimming took 0 bases from V and 2 from J, leaving 10 bases between them. DNA of the CDR3: TGTGCCAGCAGTTTATCGAACGGGGTGACTAATGAAAAACTGTTTTTT. Translated, it gives CASSLSNGVTNEKLFF. Full variable domain (outside the CDR3, taken from reference TRBV27 and TRBJ1-4): EAQVTQNPRYLITVTGKKLTVTCSQNMNHEYMSWYRQDPGLGLRQIYYSMNVEVTDKGDVPEGYKVSRKEKRNFPLILESPSPNQTSLYFCASSLSNGVTNEKLFFGSGTQLSVL.

V and J are TRBV20-1 and TRBJ2-7, with a weak D call TRBD1 (5 bases). This CDR3 comprises 11 residues. The germline V gene encodes CDR1 DFQATT and CDR2 SNEGSKA (reference sequence). V was clipped by 3 bases and J by 3 bases, with 6 bases between them. DNA for the CDR3: TGCAGTGCTAGGGACAACTACGAGCAGTACTTC. Its protein is CSARDNYEQYF.

CDR3 region: CASSIGLAASTDTQYF. CDR3 bases: TGTGCCAGCAGTATAGGACTAGCGGCTAGCACAGATACGCAGTATTTT. The chain links TRBV27 to TRBJ2-3, with 10 positions matching TRBD2. The junction had 5 bases not matched to a gene; V was cut back by 5 bases and J by 0 bases. Germline-derived CDR1 and CDR2 are MNHEY and SMNVEV (reference sequence). CDR3 length equals 16 residues.

V gene TRBV28 combines with J gene TRBJ2-5; TRBD1 matches 11 bases. The germline V gene encodes CDR1 MDHEN and CDR2 SYDVKM. J gave up 5 bases and V 4 bases, and 9 bases lay outside the gene matches. CDR3 size: 16 residues. The CDR3 spells CASSSGTGGREETQYF. CDR3 sequence (DNA): TGTGCCAGCAGTTCTGGGACAGGGGGGAGGGAGGAGACCCAGTACTTC.

The chain combines TRBV6-4 with TRBJ2-3, with 7 bases identical to TRBD2. In germline, CDR1 is MRHNA, CDR2 SNTAGT. CDR3 length: 14 amino acids. V was pared by 4 bases and J by 3 bases, with 4 bases of the junction left unmatched. CDR3 sequence (DNA): TGTGCCAGCAGTGTGGTGGGAGGGACAGATACGCAGTATTTT. This codes for CASSVVGGTDTQYF.

CDR3: CASSVEGTGGSNNEQFF. The CDR3 DNA reads as TGTGCCAGCAGCGTAGAAGGCACCGGCGGGTCCAACAATGAGCAGTTCTTC. The chain couples TRBV9 to TRBJ2-1, with D perhaps matching TRBD2 (5 bases). This CDR3 region has 17 residues. The germline V and J ends were trimmed by 0 bases and 5 bases, with 18 bases remaining between them. Per the germline V gene, CDR1 is SGDLS and CDR2 is YYNGEE.

V is TRBV7-2 and J is TRBJ2-7; TRBD2 matches 14 bases. The CDR3 loop spans 17 amino acids. Germline CDR1 reads SGHTA; CDR2 reads FQGNSA. V lost 6 bases to trimming and J lost 6 bases; unmatched junction nucleotides: 13. The CDR3 protein is CASRSPGLAGVGREQYF. The DNA of the CDR3 is TGTGCCAGCAGAAGTCCGGGACTAGCGGGAGTGGGGCGCGAGCAGTACTTC.

The chain is built from TRBV5-6 and TRBJ1-2; D gene ambiguous. Between the trimmed V and J ends, which lost 2 bases and 8 bases, there was a span of 10 bases. Germline V gene sequence: CDR1 SGHDT, CDR2 YYEEEE. The CDR3 contains 12 residues. The CDR3 DNA sequence: TGTGCCAGCAGCTTTTTCGGGAGCGGCTACACCTTC. This codes for CASSFFGSGYTF.

The chain uses TRBV13 and TRBJ2-1; tentatively, D is TRBD1 (5 bases). The germline gives CDR1 PRHDT, CDR2 FYEKMQ (reference sequence). The CDR3 extends over 15 amino acids. Trimming removed 6 bases from V and 2 bases from J, with 14 bases in between. The CDR3 bases are TGTGCCAGCAGACGAGAAGGGGCCCCCTACAATGAGCAGTTCTTC. It is translated as CASRREGAPYNEQFF.

The rearrangement uses TRBV27 and TRBJ2-2; TRBD2 matches at 14 bases. The CDR3 is 15 amino acids. J was trimmed by 9 bases and V by 4 bases; bases with no gene match: 4. In germline, CDR1 is MNHEY, CDR2 SMNVEV (reference sequence). The CDR3 sequence is CASSSGTSGSRELFF. The CDR3 nucleotides read TGTGCCAGCAGTTCCGGGACTAGCGGGAGCAGGGAGCTGTTTTTT.

This clone was recorded only once. This chain joins TRBV11-2 and TRBJ1-4; TRBD1 is a possible D gene (5 bases). This CDR3 is 16 amino acids long. Germline V gene data show CDR1 as SGHAT and CDR2 as FQNNGV. V gave up 1 base and J gave up 7 bases, with 16 bases separating them. In DNA, the CDR3 is TGTGCCAGCAGCTTAGGTATAGGCAGGGCGGGTGAAAAACTGTTTTTT. As protein: CASSLGIGRAGEKLFF.

The chain is built from TRBV5-4 and TRBJ1-5, with D possibly being TRBD1 (5 bases). V was cut by 2 bases and J by 1 base, with 7 bases left in between. Germline CDR1 reads SGHNT; CDR2 reads YYREEE (reference sequence). The CDR3 runs to 14 residues. The CDR3 is CASSFSGSNQPQHF. Written as DNA, the CDR3 is TGTGCCAGCAGCTTCTCAGGGAGCAATCAGCCCCAGCATTTT.